Presented here are 9 T cell receptor beta chains from one specimen sequenced in a study of blood T cell repertoires in COVID-19. The repertoire was sequenced with immunoSEQ multiplex PCR; TCRdb's copy has only in-frame clones and lacks some. The data show roughly 130,000 clones, roughly 84% seen once. What was sequenced was peripheral blood. The receptors were gathered from a man in his thirties or forties with COVID-19, enrolled during active disease.

This clone was seen a single time. The J gene is TRBJ2-2, the V gene TRBV7-8; 12 bases are a match to TRBD2. V was clipped by 5 bases and J by 6 bases; unmatched bases: 7. The CDR3 is 16 amino acids. Looked up from germline, CDR1 is SGHVS and CDR2 is FQNEAQ. CDR3 nucleotide sequence: TGTGCCAGCAGCCTGACTAGCGGGAGTCGCTCCGGGGAGCTGTTTTTT. It codes for CASSLTSGSRSGELFF.

The chain couples TRBV18 to TRBJ1-5; no definite D call. Trimming stripped 0 bases from V and 6 bases from J, with 3 bases between. Germline CDR1 reads KGHSH; CDR2 reads LQKENI. This CDR3 spans 12 amino acids. Here the CDR3 DNA reads TGTGCCAGCTCACCACCCGGTCAGCCCCAGCATTTT. This translates into CASSPPGQPQHF. Combining the CDR3 with reference TRBV18 and TRBJ1-5 gives the whole variable domain NAGVMQNPRHLVRRRGQEARLRCSPMKGHSHVYWYRQLPEEGLKFMVYLQKENIIDESGMPKERFSAEFPKEGPSILRIQQVVRGDSAAYFCASSPPGQPQHFGDGTRLSIL.

The DNA for the CDR3 is TGTGCCACCTCGGAGGGCGGGATGGCAGATACGCAGTATTTT. Protein: CATSEGGMADTQYF. This chain uses TRBV27 with TRBJ2-3; tentatively, D is TRBD2 (6 bases). The V gene's germline CDR1 is MNHEY and CDR2 SMNVEV (reference sequence). CDR3 length: 14 amino acids. Trimming cost V 10 bases and J 4 bases, with 18 bases left between them.

V gene TRBV7-6 combines with J gene TRBJ2-1; TRBD2 matches at 7 bases. The CDR3 runs 15 residues. CDR1 and CDR2 (germline): SGHVS, FNYEAQ. The V segment lost 1 base and the J segment 6 bases; nucleotides outside the gene matches: 6. The CDR3, as DNA: TGTGCCAGCAGCTTAGGCGGGAGCCCAACCAATGAGCAGTTCTTC. This sequence encodes CASSLGGSPTNEQFF.

The rearrangement joins TRBV28 to TRBJ2-2; 8 bases align to TRBD2. The CDR3 is 16 amino acids. Germline loops: CDR1 MDHEN, CDR2 SYDVKM. V dropped 6 bases and J dropped 1; count of bases not matched to a gene: 7. As DNA, the CDR3 is TGTGCCAGCAGCCGAGCGGGAGAGGGGAACACCGGGGAGCTGTTTTTT. This codes for CASSRAGEGNTGELFF.

This chain links TRBV10-2 with TRBJ2-3, with 7 bases aligning to TRBD2. This CDR3 comprises 16 residues. The trim removed 6 bases at V and 4 bases at J, leaving 13 bases unmatched. Germline CDR1 reads WSHSY; CDR2 reads SAAADI. CDR3 loop: CASRGTRAGSPDTQYF. In nucleotides, the CDR3 is TGCGCCAGCAGAGGAACTCGAGCGGGGAGTCCAGATACGCAGTATTTT.

CDR3 in DNA: TGTGCCTGGATCCCAGCGGGGAAGAACACCGGGGAGCTGTTTTTT. Protein: CAWIPAGKNTGELFF. The V call is TRBV30, the J call TRBJ2-2; TRBD2 matches at 7 bases. The ends lost 4 bases at V and 1 base at J; junction bases unmatched: 6. Germline V gives CDR1 GTSNPN, CDR2 SVGIG (reference sequence). This CDR3 comprises 15 residues.

This chain links TRBV7-9 with TRBJ2-1; TRBD2 is a possible D gene (6 bases). The CDR3 is 14 residues long. With 7 bases removed from V and 6 bases from J, the gap between germline ends came to 16 bases. The germline CDR1 and CDR2 sequences are SEHNR and FQNEAQ (reference sequence). CDR3 in DNA: TGTGCCAGCACCTCCGGAGGGAGTGGCAATGAGCAGTTCTTC. The encoded protein is CASTSGGSGNEQFF.

The chain couples TRBV28 to TRBJ1-5, with D uncertain. Germline loops: CDR1 MDHEN, CDR2 SYDVKM. V lost 4 bases and J lost 2, with 6 bases in between. The CDR3 sequence is 13 residues long. The CDR3 is CASSSGGNQPQHF. The CDR3 DNA is TGTGCCAGCAGTTCCGGTGGCAATCAGCCCCAGCATTTT.